The 7 T cell receptor beta chains below come from one sample, sequenced in a study of T cell repertoires in cytomegalovirus infection. One entry per CDR3 protein, called by TCRdb with MiXCR from the reads. The sample shows some 600,000 distinct CDR3 sequences, roughly a quarter of them seen only once. Sequenced: CD8+ T cells from PBMCs. The source of these receptors is a human donor in good health (CMV status not recorded). Some clones in this sample may be carry-over from other donors' samples.

This chain uses TRBV6-6 with TRBJ2-3; 14 nucleotides agree with TRBD2. CDR1 and CDR2 from the germline V gene are MNHNY and SVGAGI (reference sequence). The CDR3 spans 19 residues. Unmatched junction bases numbered 14, after V lost 6 bases and J lost 3 bases. The CDR3 DNA is TGTGCCAGCAGCCTTGCCGGACTAGCGGGGGGCGGGAGGACAGATACGCAGTATTTT. It codes for CASSLAGLAGGGRTDTQYF.

This clonotype was counted only a few times. The chain is built from TRBV4-1 and TRBJ2-5, with D possibly matching TRBD2 (6 bases). The germline CDR1 and CDR2 sequences are MGHRA and YSYEKL. The germline V and J ends were trimmed by 3 bases and 2 bases, with 10 bases remaining between them. The CDR3 is 14 amino acids. CDR3 protein: CASSQSGEQETQYF. The CDR3 DNA reads as TGCGCCAGCAGCCAGTCGGGGGAGCAAGAGACCCAGTACTTC.

This clonotype has only a few counts. The chain couples TRBV7-9 to TRBJ2-7, with D possibly TRBD2 on 6 matching bases. The CDR3 is 15 residues long. The germline CDR1 and CDR2 sequences are SEHNR and FQNEAQ (reference sequence). With 1 base removed from V and 2 bases from J, the gap between germline ends came to 12 bases. CDR3 sequence (DNA): TGTGCCAGCAGCTTAGGGCGGGGACGTCCCTACGAGCAGTACGTC. It translates to CASSLGRGRPYEQYV.

This clonotype was observed at least ten times. One end of the junction fails to match germline, which may point to a read error. The chain carries TRBV7-7 and TRBJ2-5; D may match TRBD1 or TRBD2 (7 bases each). Germline CDR1 reads SSHAT; CDR2 reads FNYEAQ (reference sequence). The CDR3 sequence is 13 residues long. The CDR3 region is CASSGTAQETQYF. The CDR3 region has the DNA TGTGCTAGCAGCGGGACAGCCCAAGAGACCCAGTACTTC. The complete variable domain, with remaining parts taken from reference TRBV7-7 and TRBJ2-5, reads GAGVSQSPRYKVTKRGQDVTLRCDPISSHATLYWYQQALGQGPEFLTYFNYEAQPDKSGLPSDRFSAERPEGSISTLTIQRTEQRDSAMYRCASSGTAQETQYFGPGTRLLVL.

This clonotype was seen many times. The chain is built from TRBV7-6 and TRBJ1-1; D gene ambiguous. V was pared by 6 bases and J by 0 bases, with 8 bases between. The CDR3 has 13 amino acids. The V gene's germline CDR1 is SGHVS and CDR2 FNYEAQ. Here the CDR3 reads CASSFSVNTEAFF. The CDR3 bases are TGTGCCAGCAGTTTCTCGGTGAACACTGAAGCTTTCTTT.

This clonotype was found a few times. The chain combines TRBV9 with TRBJ2-1; the D is unclear. V was pared by 0 bases and J by 9 bases, with 4 bases between. CDR3 length: 11 residues. The germline CDR1 and CDR2 sequences are SGDLS and YYNGEE. CDR3 sequence (DNA): TGTGCCAGCAGCGTAGGGATTGAGCAGTTCTTC. Protein product: CASSVGIEQFF.

This clonotype was seen more than once but under ten times. The chain couples TRBV4-2 to TRBJ2-3; TRBD2 matches at 7 bases. CDR3 length: 16 amino acids. V lost 0 bases, J lost 2 bases, and 5 bases stayed unmatched. Germline V gene data show CDR1 as LGHNA and CDR2 as YNFKEQ. CDR3 in DNA: TGTGCCAGCAGCCAAGAGACAGCGGGGATCACAGATACGCAGTATTTT. Translated: CASSQETAGITDTQYF.